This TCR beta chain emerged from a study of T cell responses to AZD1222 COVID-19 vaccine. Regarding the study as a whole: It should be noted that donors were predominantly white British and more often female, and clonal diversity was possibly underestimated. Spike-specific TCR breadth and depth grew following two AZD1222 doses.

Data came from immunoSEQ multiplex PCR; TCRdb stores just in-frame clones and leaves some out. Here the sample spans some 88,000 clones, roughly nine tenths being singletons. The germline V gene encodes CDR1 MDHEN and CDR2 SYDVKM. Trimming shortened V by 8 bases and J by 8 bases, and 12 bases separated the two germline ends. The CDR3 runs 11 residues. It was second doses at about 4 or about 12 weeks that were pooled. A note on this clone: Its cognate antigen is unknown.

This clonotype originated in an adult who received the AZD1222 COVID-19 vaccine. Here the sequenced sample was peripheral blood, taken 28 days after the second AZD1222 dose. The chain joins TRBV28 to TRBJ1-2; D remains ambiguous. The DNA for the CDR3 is TGTGCCAGCCTTAGCTCCAGGGGCTACACCTTC. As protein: CASLSSRGYTF.